Below are 27 T cell receptor beta chains sequenced from a single sample in a study of blood T cell repertoires in COVID-19. Sequencing used immunoSEQ multiplex PCR; TCRdb keeps in-frame clones, though not all of them. The sample shows some 230,000 clones, over 75% of them seen only once. Specimen: PBMCs or T cells enriched from blood (not recorded which). Receptors were obtained from a woman between 18 and 30 years old in a cohort exposed to, infected with or recovered from COVID-19 (not recorded which).

V is TRBV15 and J is TRBJ1-1; D not resolved. This CDR3 is 12 amino acids long. The V and J ends lost 0 bases and 7 bases respectively, with 6 bases between them. Germline V lookup: CDR1 LNHNV, CDR2 YYDKDF (reference sequence). The CDR3 bases are TGTGCCACCAGCAGAGACGGTAATGAAGCTTTCTTT. Amino acids: CATSRDGNEAFF.

This clone was counted a few times. J is TRBJ1-1 and V is TRBV18, with a possible D match to TRBD1 (6 bases). Germline V lookup: CDR1 KGHSH, CDR2 LQKENI. CDR3 length: 17 amino acids. V was shortened by 4 bases and J by 4 bases, with 22 bases between the two germline ends. The DNA of the CDR3 is TGTGCCAGCTCACTGAGGCCTCTACAGGGACCTCTCACTGAAGCTTTCTTT. Translated: CASSLRPLQGPLTEAFF. The complete variable domain, with remaining parts taken from reference TRBV18 and TRBJ1-1, reads NAGVMQNPRHLVRRRGQEARLRCSPMKGHSHVYWYRQLPEEGLKFMVYLQKENIIDESGMPKERFSAEFPKEGPSILRIQQVVRGDSAAYFCASSLRPLQGPLTEAFFGQGTRLTVV.

The chain is built from TRBV6-6 and TRBJ1-1, with D possibly TRBD1 on 6 matching bases. There are 12 residues in the CDR3. V lost 7 bases, J lost 4 bases, and 10 bases lay in between. The germline V gene has CDR1 MNHNY and CDR2 SVGAGI (reference sequence). The CDR3 DNA sequence: TGTGCCAGCACAGGGGTTTCCACTGAAGCTTTCTTT. Translating it yields CASTGVSTEAFF.

The CDR3 region is CASSPPVTGTEAFF. CDR3 bases: TGTGCCAGCTCACCACCGGTTACCGGGACTGAAGCTTTCTTT. The rearrangement uses TRBV18 and TRBJ1-1; D ambiguous. CDR3 size: 14 residues. V was trimmed by 0 bases and J by 5 bases, leaving 10 bases between them. The germline gives CDR1 KGHSH, CDR2 LQKENI. Based on the CDR3 plus reference TRBV18 and TRBJ1-1, the full variable domain is NAGVMQNPRHLVRRRGQEARLRCSPMKGHSHVYWYRQLPEEGLKFMVYLQKENIIDESGMPKERFSAEFPKEGPSILRIQQVVRGDSAAYFCASSPPVTGTEAFFGQGTRLTVV.

This sequence joins TRBV18 and TRBJ1-6; D remains unclear. This CDR3 is 12 amino acids long. The germline V gene has CDR1 KGHSH and CDR2 LQKENI. V was pared by 5 bases and J by 10 bases, with 9 bases between. CDR3: CASSSGGSPLHF. For the CDR3, the DNA is TGTGCCAGCTCATCGGGAGGCTCACCCCTCCACTTT.

The rearrangement joins TRBV27 to TRBJ2-1; 12 nucleotides agree with TRBD1. The V gene end was trimmed by 3 bases and the J gene end by 10 bases; junction bases not matched to a gene: 7. Germline values: CDR1 MNHEY, CDR2 SMNVEV (reference sequence). This CDR3 comprises 15 residues. CDR3 loop: CASSFIGTGGWEQFF. The CDR3 coding sequence is TGTGCCAGCAGTTTTATCGGGACAGGGGGCTGGGAGCAGTTCTTC.

The genes are TRBV28 and TRBJ1-6; no definite D call. The V end lost 2 bases, the J end lost 8 bases, and 7 bases lay between the germline ends. This CDR3 region has 13 residues. CDR1 is MDHEN and CDR2 is SYDVKM in the germline V gene. CDR3 sequence reads: CASSLPPDSPLHF. For the CDR3, the DNA is TGTGCCAGCAGTTTACCTCCCGATTCACCCCTCCACTTT.

This clone was observed a handful of times. The chain has TRBV29-1 and TRBJ1-5; 7 bases align to TRBD1. Per the germline V gene, CDR1 is SQVTM and CDR2 is ANQGSEA. This CDR3 contains 13 residues. V was pared by 6 bases and J by 7 bases, with 9 bases of the junction left unmatched. The CDR3 nucleotides read TGCAGCGTCCTAGGGACAGAAGGGCAGCCCCAGCATTTT. Translating it yields CSVLGTEGQPQHF.

The chain combines TRBV19 with TRBJ1-2, with 7 bases that match TRBD1. Trimming cost V 4 bases and J 4 bases; bases outside gene matches: 6. This CDR3 contains 14 residues. Germline lookup yields CDR1 LNHDA and CDR2 SQIVND (reference sequence). The CDR3, as DNA: TGTGCCAGTAGTAACCGACAGGGAGGCTATGGCTACACCTTC. Translated: CASSNRQGGYGYTF.

This clone was seen only once. This chain uses TRBV7-9 with TRBJ1-2, with a tentative D call TRBD1 (5 bases). V lost 5 bases and J lost 7, with 11 bases in between. CDR3 length: 12 amino acids. The germline CDR1 and CDR2 sequences are SEHNR and FQNEAQ (reference sequence). CDR3 region: CASSSTGPGYTF. CDR3 nucleotide sequence: TGTGCCAGCAGCAGCACAGGTCCTGGCTACACCTTC. The complete variable domain, with remaining parts taken from reference TRBV7-9 and TRBJ1-2, reads DTGVSQNPRHKITKRGQNVTFRCDPISEHNRLYWYRQTLGQGPEFLTYFQNEAQLEKSRLLSDRFSAERPKGSFSTLEIQRTEQGDSAMYLCASSSTGPGYTFGSGTRLTVV.

V usage is TRBV5-1 and J usage is TRBJ2-5; 9 positions agree with TRBD1. The CDR3 has 15 residues. Trimming cost V 3 bases and J 5 bases; bases outside gene matches: 8. CDR1 and CDR2 from the germline V gene are SGHRS and YFSETQ. The CDR3 sequence is CASSSTGGNGETQYF. The DNA of the CDR3 is TGCGCCAGCAGCTCCACAGGGGGCAACGGGGAGACCCAGTACTTC.

The V call is TRBV24-1, the J call TRBJ1-4; 9 bases match TRBD1. This CDR3 contains 13 residues. The germline V gene has CDR1 KGHDR and CDR2 SFDVKD. Unmatched junction bases numbered 2, after V lost 7 bases and J lost 6 bases. In DNA form, the CDR3 reads TGTGCCACCAGGGACAGGGGAGATGAAAAACTGTTTTTT. It is translated as CATRDRGDEKLFF.

Here the CDR3 DNA reads TGTGCCAGCACCCAAGGGGCCCGGGACACCAAACTGTTTTTT. Amino acid sequence: CASTQGARDTKLFF. The chain is built from TRBV6-6 and TRBJ1-4, with a tentative D call TRBD1 (6 bases). The CDR3 is 14 amino acids. V lost 7 bases and J 11 bases, leaving 20 bases between the germline ends. Per the germline V gene, CDR1 is MNHNY and CDR2 is SVGAGI (reference sequence).

The chain is built from TRBV2 and TRBJ1-1; D is unclear. Germline CDR1 and CDR2: SNHLY and FYNNEI. The CDR3 runs 13 residues. Trimming shortened V by 3 bases and J by 1 base, and 6 bases separated the two germline ends. CDR3 bases: TGTGCCAGCAGTGACGACACGAACACTGAAGCTTTCTTT. Its translation: CASSDDTNTEAFF.

This clone showed up just once. The V gene is TRBV12-3 or TRBV12-4, the J gene TRBJ1-2; tentatively, D is TRBD1 (5 bases). This CDR3 is built from 12 residues. Trimming left V 7 bases short and J 6 bases short, with 12 bases between. CDR3 loop: CASNIGGDGYTF. The DNA of the CDR3 is TGTGCCAGCAATATTGGGGGGGATGGCTACACCTTC.

J is TRBJ1-5 and V is TRBV28, with D unresolved. Germline assignment: CDR1 MDHEN and CDR2 SYDVKM. This CDR3 is 12 amino acids long. The V end was cut by 5 bases, the J end by 4 bases, with 6 bases between. DNA for the CDR3: TGTGCCAGCAGTGAACAGAATCAGCCCCAGCATTTT. This gives the protein CASSEQNQPQHF. The whole variable domain, remainder taken from reference TRBV28 and TRBJ1-5, is DVKVTQSSRYLVKRTGEKVFLECVQDMDHENMFWYRQDPGLGLRLIYFSYDVKMKEKGDIPEGYSVSREKKERFSLILESASTNQTSMYLCASSEQNQPQHFGDGTRLSIL.

The chain couples TRBV24-1 to TRBJ2-1; a weak D match, TRBD2 (6 bases). This CDR3 is built from 18 residues. CDR1 is KGHDR and CDR2 is SFDVKD in the germline V gene. Trimming took off 5 bases at V and 7 bases at J, with 26 bases between the two ends. This CDR3 is CATSGPTGTAKPINEQFF. The CDR3, as DNA: TGTGCCACCAGTGGCCCTACCGGGACTGCCAAACCAATTAATGAGCAGTTCTTC.

This chain joins TRBV6-1 and TRBJ2-3; 10 bases line up with TRBD2. Germline values: CDR1 MNHNS, CDR2 SASEGT. The length of the CDR3 is 18 residues. The junction had 12 bases not matched to a gene; V was cut back by 0 bases and J by 6 bases. The CDR3 DNA sequence: TGTGCCAGCAGTGAAGCGTCATGGGTAGCGGGAGGTCGGGATACGCAGTATTTT. Its translation is CASSEASWVAGGRDTQYF.

The chain recombines TRBV12-3 or TRBV12-4 with TRBJ1-3; D call uncertain. V was shortened by 8 bases and J by 0 bases, with 8 bases between the two germline ends. This CDR3 comprises 13 residues. CDR3 in amino acids: CASQLRSGNTIYF. The CDR3 coding sequence is TGTGCCAGCCAACTTCGCTCTGGAAACACCATATATTTT.

The chain recombines TRBV5-1 with TRBJ1-4; 7 bases agree with TRBD1. CDR3 length: 14 amino acids. Trimming cost V 0 bases and J 5 bases; bases outside gene matches: 1. Germline V lookup: CDR1 SGHRS, CDR2 YFSETQ. CDR3 DNA sequence: TGCGCCAGCAGCTTGGGGGACAGCAATGAAAAACTGTTTTTT. This encodes CASSLGDSNEKLFF. Complete variable domain (other parts from reference TRBV5-1 and TRBJ1-4): KAGVTQTPRYLIKTRGQQVTLSCSPISGHRSVSWYQQTPGQGLQFLFEYFSETQRNKGNFPGRFSGRQFSNSRSEMNVSTLELGDSALYLCASSLGDSNEKLFFGSGTQLSVL.

This clone was counted only a few times. This rearrangement joins TRBV13 to TRBJ2-5, with a weak D call TRBD2 (6 bases). The germline gives CDR1 PRHDT, CDR2 FYEKMQ (reference sequence). The CDR3 has 18 amino acids. The germline V and J ends were trimmed by 4 bases and 1 base, with 22 bases remaining between them. The CDR3 DNA follows: TGTGCCAGCAGCTCTAGCCCCCTCCTACTAGCTGGCCAAGAGACCCAGTACTTC. It yields the protein CASSSSPLLLAGQETQYF.

The chain uses TRBV7-8 and TRBJ1-2; D gene uncertain. The CDR3 has 14 amino acids. The ends were cut back, 5 bases at V and 1 base at J, with 11 bases in the middle. Germline V gene sequence: CDR1 SGHVS, CDR2 FQNEAQ. CDR3 sequence reads: CASSASQVNYGYTF. In DNA, the CDR3 is TGTGCCAGCAGCGCCTCGCAGGTTAACTATGGCTACACCTTC.

The rearrangement joins TRBV9 to TRBJ2-5, with D perhaps TRBD2 (6 bases). CDR3 length: 15 amino acids. Germline-derived CDR1 and CDR2 are SGDLS and YYNGEE. V lost 3 bases, J lost 2 bases, and 14 bases lay in between. The CDR3 region is CASSARRGPQETQYF. The CDR3 region has the DNA TGTGCCAGCAGCGCCCGGAGGGGACCGCAAGAGACCCAGTACTTC.

This sequence joins TRBV11-2 and TRBJ2-5, with TRBD2 as a possible D gene (5 bases). The CDR3 covers 13 residues. The germline V and J ends were trimmed by 1 base and 4 bases, with 7 bases remaining between them. Germline assignment: CDR1 SGHAT and CDR2 FQNNGV. The CDR3 sequence: CASSLGESETQYF. CDR3 DNA sequence: TGTGCCAGCAGCTTAGGGGAGTCAGAGACCCAGTACTTC.

V and J are TRBV14 and TRBJ1-6; no reliable D call. The CDR3 is 13 residues long. Germline CDR1 and CDR2: SGHDN and FVKESK. V shed 5 bases and J shed 10 bases, with 12 bases lying between them. As DNA, the CDR3 is TGTGCCAGCAGCTCCATGGCGGGCTCACCCCTCCACTTT. Its protein is CASSSMAGSPLHF.

The gene calls are TRBV3-1 (or the pseudogene TRBV3-2) and TRBJ2-3, with D unclear. Trimming took 0 bases from V and 1 from J, leaving 5 bases between them. Germline V gives CDR1 LGHDT, CDR2 YNNKEL (reference sequence). The length of the CDR3 is 14 residues. DNA for the CDR3: TGTGCCAGCAGCCAAGACGGAGGCACAGATACGCAGTATTTT. Its translation: CASSQDGGTDTQYF.

The V and J genes are TRBV28 and TRBJ2-6, with D possibly being TRBD1 (6 bases). This CDR3 has 16 residues. The V and J ends lost 6 bases and 0 bases respectively, with 12 bases between them. In germline, CDR1 is MDHEN, CDR2 SYDVKM. For the CDR3, the DNA is TGTGCCAGCAGCTCAGGGGATATCTCTGGGGCCAACGTCCTGACTTTC. Its translation is CASSSGDISGANVLTF.